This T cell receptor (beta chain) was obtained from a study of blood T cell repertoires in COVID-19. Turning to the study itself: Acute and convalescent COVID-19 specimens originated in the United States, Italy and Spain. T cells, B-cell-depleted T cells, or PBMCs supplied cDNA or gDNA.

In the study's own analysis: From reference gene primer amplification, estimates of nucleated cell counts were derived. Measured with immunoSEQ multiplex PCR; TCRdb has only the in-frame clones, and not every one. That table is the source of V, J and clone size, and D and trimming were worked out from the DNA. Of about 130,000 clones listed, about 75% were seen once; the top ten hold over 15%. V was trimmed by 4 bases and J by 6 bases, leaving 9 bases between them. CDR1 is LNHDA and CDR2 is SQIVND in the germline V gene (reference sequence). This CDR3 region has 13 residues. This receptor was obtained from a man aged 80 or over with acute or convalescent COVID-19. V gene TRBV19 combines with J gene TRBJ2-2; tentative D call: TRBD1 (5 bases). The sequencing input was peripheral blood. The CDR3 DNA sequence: TGTGCCAGTAGTAAGGGGAATGCCGGGGAGCTGTTTTTT. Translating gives CASSKGNAGELFF.